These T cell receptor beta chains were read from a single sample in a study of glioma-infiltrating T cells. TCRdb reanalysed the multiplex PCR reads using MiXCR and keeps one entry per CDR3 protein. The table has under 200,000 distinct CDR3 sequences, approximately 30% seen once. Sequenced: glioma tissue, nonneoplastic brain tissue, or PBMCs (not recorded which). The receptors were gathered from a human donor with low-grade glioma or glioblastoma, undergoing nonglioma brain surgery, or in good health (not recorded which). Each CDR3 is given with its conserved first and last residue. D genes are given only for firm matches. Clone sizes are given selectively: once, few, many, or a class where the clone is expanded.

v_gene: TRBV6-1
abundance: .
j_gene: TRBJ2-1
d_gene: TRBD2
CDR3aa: CASSGASGRAWDEQFF
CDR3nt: TGTGCCAGCAGTGGGGCTAGCGGGAGGGCCTGGGATGAGCAGTTCTTC

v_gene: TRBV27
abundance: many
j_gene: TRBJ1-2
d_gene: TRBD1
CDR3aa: CASRDRGGYTF
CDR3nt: TGTGCCAGTCGAGACAGGGGGGGCTACACCTTC

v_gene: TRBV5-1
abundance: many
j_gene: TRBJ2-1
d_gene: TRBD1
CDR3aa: CASSLGTGEGNEQFF
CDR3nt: TGCGCCAGCAGCTTAGGGACAGGTGAGGGCAATGAGCAGTTCTTC

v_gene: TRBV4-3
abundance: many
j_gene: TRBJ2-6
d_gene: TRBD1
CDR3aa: CASSPYWTGDGANVLTF
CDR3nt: TGCGCCAGCAGCCCATACTGGACAGGGGACGGGGCCAACGTCCTGACTTTC

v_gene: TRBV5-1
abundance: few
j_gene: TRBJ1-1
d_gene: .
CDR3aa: CASFLVPGGNTEAFF
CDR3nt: TGCGCCAGCTTCCTCGTCCCTGGGGGGAACACTGAAGCTTTCTTT

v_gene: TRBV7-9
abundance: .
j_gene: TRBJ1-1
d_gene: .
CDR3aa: CASSFSEGEAFF
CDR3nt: TGTGCCAGCAGCTTTTCAGAGGGCGAAGCTTTCTTT

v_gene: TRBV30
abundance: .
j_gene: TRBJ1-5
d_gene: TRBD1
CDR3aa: CAWSVGVRGVSNQPQHF
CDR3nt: TGTGCCTGGAGTGTAGGTGTCAGGGGGGTAAGCAATCAGCCCCAGCATTTT

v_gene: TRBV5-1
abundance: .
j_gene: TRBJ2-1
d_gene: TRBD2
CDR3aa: CASSLVGEGYNEQFF
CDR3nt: TGCGCCAGCAGCTTGGTGGGGGAGGGGTACAATGAGCAGTTCTTC

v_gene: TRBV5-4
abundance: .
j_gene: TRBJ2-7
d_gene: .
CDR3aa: CASSPTGTFYEQYF
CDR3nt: TGTGCCAGCAGCCCGACCGGGACTTTCTACGAGCAGTACTTC

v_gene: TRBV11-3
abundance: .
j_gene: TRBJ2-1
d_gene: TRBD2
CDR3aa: CASKASGMNKQFF
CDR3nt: TGTGCCAGCAAGGCTAGCGGGATGAATAAGCAGTTCTTC

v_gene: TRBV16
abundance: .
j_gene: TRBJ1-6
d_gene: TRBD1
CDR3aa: CASSQSIDRARSPLHF
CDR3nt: TGTGCCAGCAGCCAATCTATCGACAGGGCGCGATCACCCCTCCACTTT

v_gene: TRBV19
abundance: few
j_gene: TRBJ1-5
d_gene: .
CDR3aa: CASSASRDQPQHF
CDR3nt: TGTGCCAGTAGTGCCTCGAGGGATCAGCCCCAGCATTTT

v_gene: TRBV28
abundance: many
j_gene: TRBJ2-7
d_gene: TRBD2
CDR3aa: CATRGSFYEQYF
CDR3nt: TGTGCCACCCGCGGGAGCTTTTACGAGCAGTACTTC

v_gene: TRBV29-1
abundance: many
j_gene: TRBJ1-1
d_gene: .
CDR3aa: CSAWVLLSGTEAFF
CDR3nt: TGCAGCGCCTGGGTCTTACTCTCGGGGACTGAAGCTTTCTTT

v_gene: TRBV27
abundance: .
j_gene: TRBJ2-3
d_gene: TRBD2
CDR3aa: CASSLLQTSGRERASTDTQYF
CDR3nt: TGTGCCAGCAGTTTACTTCAGACTAGCGGGAGGGAGAGGGCTAGCACAGATACGCAGTATTTT

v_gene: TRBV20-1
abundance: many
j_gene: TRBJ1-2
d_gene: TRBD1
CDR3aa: CSARPGQGDYGYTF
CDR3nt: TGCAGTGCTAGACCCGGACAGGGTGACTATGGCTACACCTTC

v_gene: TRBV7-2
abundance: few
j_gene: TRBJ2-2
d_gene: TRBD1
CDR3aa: CASEIGQGGTGELFF
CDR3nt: TGTGCCAGCGAAATTGGACAGGGGGGCACCGGGGAGCTGTTTTTT

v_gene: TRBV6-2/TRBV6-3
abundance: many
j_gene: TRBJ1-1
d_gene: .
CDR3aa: CASSSGNTEAFF
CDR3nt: TGTGCCAGCAGTTCAGGGAACACTGAAGCTTTCTTT

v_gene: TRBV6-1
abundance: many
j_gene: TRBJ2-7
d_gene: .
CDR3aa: CASSDTGWKTYEQYF
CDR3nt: TGTGCCAGCAGTGATACAGGGTGGAAGACGTACGAGCAGTACTTC

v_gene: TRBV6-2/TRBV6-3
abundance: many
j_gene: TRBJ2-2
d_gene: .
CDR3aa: CASNQGFETGELFF
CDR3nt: TGTGCCAGCAACCAGGGATTTGAAACCGGGGAGCTGTTTTTT

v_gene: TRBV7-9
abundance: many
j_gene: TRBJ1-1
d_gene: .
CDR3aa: CASSWGTAVNTEAFF
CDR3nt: TGTGCCAGCAGCTGGGGGACGGCGGTGAACACTGAAGCTTTCTTT

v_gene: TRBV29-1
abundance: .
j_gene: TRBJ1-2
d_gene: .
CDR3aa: CSVEFGTGYTF
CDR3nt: TGCAGCGTTGAATTTGGGACCGGCTACACCTTC

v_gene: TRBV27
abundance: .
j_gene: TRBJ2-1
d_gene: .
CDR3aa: CASSTGPLGYNEQFF
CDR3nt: TGTGCCAGCAGTACCGGGCCTCTAGGCTACAATGAGCAGTTCTTC

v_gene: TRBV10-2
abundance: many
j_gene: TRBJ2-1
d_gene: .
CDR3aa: CASSPTGLIFF
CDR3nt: TGCGCCAGCAGCCCCACAGGGCTAATTTTCTTC

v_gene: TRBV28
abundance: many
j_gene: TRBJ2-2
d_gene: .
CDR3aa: CASRSTYDRHRELFF
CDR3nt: TGTGCCAGCCGATCAACGTACGACAGGCACCGGGAGCTGTTTTTT

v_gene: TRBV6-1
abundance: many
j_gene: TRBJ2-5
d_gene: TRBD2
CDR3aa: CASSLAGAQYF
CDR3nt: TGTGCCAGCAGTTTAGCGGGGGCCCAGTACTTC

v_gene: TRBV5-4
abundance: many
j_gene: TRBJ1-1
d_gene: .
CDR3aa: CASSTGTAVVKAFF
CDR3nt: TGTGCCAGCAGCACCGGGACGGCGGTCGTTAAGGCTTTCTTT

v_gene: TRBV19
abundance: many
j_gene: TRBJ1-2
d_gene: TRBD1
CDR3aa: CASREGANNYGYTF
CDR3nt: TGTGCCAGTAGGGAGGGGGCGAATAACTATGGCTACACCTTC

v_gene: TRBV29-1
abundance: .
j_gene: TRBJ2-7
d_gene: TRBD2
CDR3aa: CSVARGGSAYEQYF
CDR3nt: TGCAGCGTTGCCCGGGGCGGGAGCGCCTACGAGCAGTACTTC

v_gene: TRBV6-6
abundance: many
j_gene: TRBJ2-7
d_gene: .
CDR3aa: CASSYSDGSYEQYF
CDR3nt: TGTGCCAGCAGTTACTCGGACGGGTCCTACGAGCAGTACTTC

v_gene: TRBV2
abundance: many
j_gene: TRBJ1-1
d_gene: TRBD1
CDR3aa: CASTRDRGPDTEAFF
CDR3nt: TGTGCCAGCACCCGGGACAGGGGGCCCGACACTGAAGCTTTCTTT

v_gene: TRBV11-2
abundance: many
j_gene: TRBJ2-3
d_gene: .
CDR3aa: CASSLVLDTDTQYF
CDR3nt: TGTGCCAGCAGCTTAGTACTCGACACAGATACGCAGTATTTT

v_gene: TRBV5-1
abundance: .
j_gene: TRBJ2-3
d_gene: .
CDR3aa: CASSTGDSTDTQYF
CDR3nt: TGCGCCAGCAGCACGGGGGACAGCACAGATACGCAGTATTTT

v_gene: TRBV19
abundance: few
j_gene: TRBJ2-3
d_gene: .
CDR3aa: CASSIQPGEAYTQYF
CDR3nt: TGTGCCAGTAGTATACAACCGGGAGAGGCATATACGCAGTATTTT

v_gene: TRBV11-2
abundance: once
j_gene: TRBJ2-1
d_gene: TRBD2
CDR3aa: CASSSRGTSGEQFF
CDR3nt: TGTGCCAGCAGCTCGAGGGGGACTAGCGGCGAGCAGTTCTTC

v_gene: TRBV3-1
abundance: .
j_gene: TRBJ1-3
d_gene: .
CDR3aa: CASSSGRVPGNTIYF
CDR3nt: TGTGCCAGCAGCAGCGGACGAGTCCCTGGAAACACCATATATTTT

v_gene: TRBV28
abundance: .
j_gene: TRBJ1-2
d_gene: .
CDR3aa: CASRKSPLDSNYGYTF
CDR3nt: TGTGCCAGCAGGAAGTCACCCCTCGACAGCAACTATGGCTACACGTTC

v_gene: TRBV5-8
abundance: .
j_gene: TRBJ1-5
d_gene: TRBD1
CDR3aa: CASSEEGTGGSWQPQHF
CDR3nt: TGTGCCAGCAGCGAGGAAGGGACAGGGGGCTCCTGGCAGCCCCAGCATTTT

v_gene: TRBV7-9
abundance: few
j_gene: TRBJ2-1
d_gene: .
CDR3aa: CASSLSGRAWNEQFF
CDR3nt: TGTGCCAGCAGCTTGAGCGGCAGGGCCTGGAATGAGCAGTTCTTC

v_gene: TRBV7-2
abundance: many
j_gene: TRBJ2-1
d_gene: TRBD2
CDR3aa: CASSSTSGNYNEQFF
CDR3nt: TGTGCCAGCAGCTCGACTAGCGGGAATTACAATGAGCAGTTCTTC

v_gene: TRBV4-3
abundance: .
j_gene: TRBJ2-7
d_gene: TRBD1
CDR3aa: CASSQDRVGYEQYF
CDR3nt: TGCGCCAGCAGCCAGGACAGGGTAGGGTACGAGCAGTACTTC

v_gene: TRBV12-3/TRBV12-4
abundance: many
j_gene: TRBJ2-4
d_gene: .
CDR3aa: CASTLMADIRAKNIQYF
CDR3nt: TGTGCCAGCACCCTTATGGCAGACATTAGGGCCAAAAACATTCAGTACTTC

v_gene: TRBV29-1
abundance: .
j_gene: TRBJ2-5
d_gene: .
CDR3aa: CSVPRGNLETQYF
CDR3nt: TGCAGCGTTCCTAGAGGGAATCTAGAGACCCAGTACTTC

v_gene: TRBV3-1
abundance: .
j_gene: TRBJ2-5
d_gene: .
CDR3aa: CASAKTEYKETQYF
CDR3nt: TGTGCCAGCGCAAAGACAGAGTACAAAGAGACCCAGTACTTC

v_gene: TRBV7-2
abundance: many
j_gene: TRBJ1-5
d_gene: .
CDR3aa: CASSPSNNQPQHF
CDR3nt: TGTGCCAGCAGTCCTTCCAACAATCAGCCCCAGCATTTT

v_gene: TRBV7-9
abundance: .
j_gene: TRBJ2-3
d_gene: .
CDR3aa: CASSSPRLGGRTDTQYF
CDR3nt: TGTGCCAGCAGCTCACCCCGGTTGGGGGGGCGGACAGATACGCAGTATTTT

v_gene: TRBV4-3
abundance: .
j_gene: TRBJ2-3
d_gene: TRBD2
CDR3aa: CASGQDWGGETDTQYF
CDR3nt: TGCGCCAGCGGCCAAGATTGGGGGGGGGAGACAGATACGCAGTATTTT

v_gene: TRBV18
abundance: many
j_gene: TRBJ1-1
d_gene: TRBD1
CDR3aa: CASSPATGTGGISEAFF
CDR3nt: TGTGCCAGCTCACCCGCCACCGGGACAGGGGGAATCAGTGAAGCTTTCTTT

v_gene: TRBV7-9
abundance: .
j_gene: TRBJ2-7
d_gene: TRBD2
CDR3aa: CASRASGSYEQYF
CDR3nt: TGTGCCAGCAGAGCTAGCGGGAGCTACGAGCAGTACTTC

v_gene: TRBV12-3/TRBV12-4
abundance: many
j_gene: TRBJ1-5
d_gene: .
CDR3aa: CASRSGDNQPQHF
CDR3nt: TGTGCCAGCAGATCAGGGGACAATCAGCCCCAGCATTTT

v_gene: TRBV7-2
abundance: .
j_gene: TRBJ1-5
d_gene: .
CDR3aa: CASSLDSRNQPKHF
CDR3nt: TGTGCCAGCAGCTTAGACAGTAGAAATCAGCCCAAGCATTTT

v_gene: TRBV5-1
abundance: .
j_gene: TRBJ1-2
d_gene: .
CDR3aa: CASNLGDTTNYGYTF
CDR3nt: TGCGCCAGCAACTTGGGGGACACCACTAACTATGGCTACACCTTC

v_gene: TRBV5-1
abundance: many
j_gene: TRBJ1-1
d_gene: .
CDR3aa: CASSAGQMNTEAFF
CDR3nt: TGCGCCAGCAGCGCGGGACAAATGAACACTGAAGCTTTCTTT